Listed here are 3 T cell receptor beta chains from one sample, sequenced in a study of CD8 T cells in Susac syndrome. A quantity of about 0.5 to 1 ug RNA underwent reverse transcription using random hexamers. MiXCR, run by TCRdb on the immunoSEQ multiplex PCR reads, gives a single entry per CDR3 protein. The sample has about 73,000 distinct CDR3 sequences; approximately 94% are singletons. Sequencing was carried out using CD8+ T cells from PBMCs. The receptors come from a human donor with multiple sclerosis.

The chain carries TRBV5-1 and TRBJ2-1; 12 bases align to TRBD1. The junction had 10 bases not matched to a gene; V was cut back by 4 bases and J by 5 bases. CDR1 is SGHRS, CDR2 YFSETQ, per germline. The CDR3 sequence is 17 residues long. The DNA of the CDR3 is TGCGCCAGCAGCGGGTCCCGGGACAGGGGGCGAGACAATGAGCAGTTCTTC. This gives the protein CASSGSRDRGRDNEQFF.

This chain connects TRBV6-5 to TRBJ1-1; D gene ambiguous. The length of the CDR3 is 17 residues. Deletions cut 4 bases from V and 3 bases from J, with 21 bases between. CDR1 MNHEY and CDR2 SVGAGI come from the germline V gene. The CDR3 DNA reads TGTGCCAGCAGTTTAACCCGATTTGACAATCGAGACACTGAAGCTTTCTTT. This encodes CASSLTRFDNRDTEAFF.

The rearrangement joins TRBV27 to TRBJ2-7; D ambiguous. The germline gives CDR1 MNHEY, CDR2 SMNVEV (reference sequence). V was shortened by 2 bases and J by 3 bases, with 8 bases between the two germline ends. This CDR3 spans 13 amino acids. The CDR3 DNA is TGTGCCAGCAGTTTAAGTAAGGGCTACGAGCAGTACTTC. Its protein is CASSLSKGYEQYF.